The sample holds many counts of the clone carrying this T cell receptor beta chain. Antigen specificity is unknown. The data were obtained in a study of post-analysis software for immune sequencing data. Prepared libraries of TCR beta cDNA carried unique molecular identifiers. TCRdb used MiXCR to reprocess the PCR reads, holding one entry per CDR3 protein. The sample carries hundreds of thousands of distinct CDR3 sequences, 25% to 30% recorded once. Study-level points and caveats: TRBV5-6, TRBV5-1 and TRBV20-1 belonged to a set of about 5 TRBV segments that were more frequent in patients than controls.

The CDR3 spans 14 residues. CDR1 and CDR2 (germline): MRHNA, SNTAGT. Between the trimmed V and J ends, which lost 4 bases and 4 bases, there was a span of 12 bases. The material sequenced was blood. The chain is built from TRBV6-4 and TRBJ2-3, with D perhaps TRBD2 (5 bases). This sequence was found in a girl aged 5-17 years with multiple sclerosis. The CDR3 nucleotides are TGTGCCAGCAGTGTCGATCTCGGGGCAGATACGCAGTATTTT. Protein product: CASSVDLGADTQYF.